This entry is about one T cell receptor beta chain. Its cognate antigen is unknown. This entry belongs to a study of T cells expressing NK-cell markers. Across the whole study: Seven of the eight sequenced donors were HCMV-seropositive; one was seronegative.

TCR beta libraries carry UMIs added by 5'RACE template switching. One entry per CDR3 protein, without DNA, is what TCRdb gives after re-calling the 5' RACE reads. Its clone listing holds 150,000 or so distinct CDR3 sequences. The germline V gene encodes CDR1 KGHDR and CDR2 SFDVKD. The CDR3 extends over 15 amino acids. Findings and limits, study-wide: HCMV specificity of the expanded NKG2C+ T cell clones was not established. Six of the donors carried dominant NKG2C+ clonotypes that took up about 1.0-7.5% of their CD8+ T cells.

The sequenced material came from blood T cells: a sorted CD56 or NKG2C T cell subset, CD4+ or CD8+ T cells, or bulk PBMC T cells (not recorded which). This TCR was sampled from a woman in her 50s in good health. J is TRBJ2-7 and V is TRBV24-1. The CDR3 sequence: CATSDPSRGAYEQYF.